Below are 26 T cell receptor beta chains sequenced from a single sample in a study of cytomegalovirus exposure and HLA in healthy donors. PCR primers comprised 60 Vbeta and 13 Jbeta primers. Assay used: immunoSEQ multiplex PCR; TCRdb lists only in-frame clones, some missing. The sample records approximately 150,000 clones, less than 9.5% being singletons. The sample taken for sequencing was PBMCs. Receptors were obtained from a male donor in good health and CMV-seronegative.

Comments on this clone: The junction differs from germline at one of its ends, possibly a read error. Other DNA sequences in this specimen translate into the identical CDR3. The CDR3: CASSVESQETQYF. DNA for the CDR3: TGTGCCAGCAGTGTTGAGAGCCAAGAAACCCAGTACTTC. The V call is TRBV2, the J call TRBJ2-5; no firm D call. The CDR3 covers 13 residues. Per germline, CDR1 SNHLY and CDR2 FYNNEI.

The gene calls are TRBV29-1 and TRBJ2-5, with D possibly matching TRBD2 (6 bases). The CDR3 runs to 12 residues. Germline CDR1 is SQVTM and CDR2 is ANQGSEA. The V gene lost 0 bases and the J gene lost 13 bases, with 15 bases spanning the gap. The CDR3 sequence: CSVEDLPGRRYF. CDR3 in DNA: TGCAGCGTTGAAGATCTTCCGGGGAGGAGGTACTTC.

This clone was found a few times. The V gene is TRBV2, the J gene TRBJ2-1; 11 bases match TRBD2. The J segment lost 5 bases and the V segment lost 2 bases, leaving 5 bases of the junction unmatched. Germline values: CDR1 SNHLY, CDR2 FYNNEI. The CDR3 sequence is 16 residues long. The CDR3 spells CASSEYRGLADNEQFF. CDR3 DNA sequence: TGTGCCAGCAGTGAATACCGGGGACTAGCGGACAATGAGCAGTTCTTC.

The chain couples TRBV7-2 to TRBJ1-2; D is unclear. The germline V gene encodes CDR1 SGHTA and CDR2 FQGNSA. This CDR3 is built from 16 residues. V gave up 4 bases and J gave up 6 bases, with 21 bases separating them. The chain's CDR3 is CASSSDSTWSGDGYTF. CDR3 bases: TGTGCCAGCAGCTCAGACTCAACATGGTCTGGCGATGGCTACACCTTC.

This clone was seen many times. V gene TRBV28 combines with J gene TRBJ1-5; D unclear. From germline, CDR1 is MDHEN and CDR2 SYDVKM. The CDR3 has 18 residues. Trimming took 2 bases from V and 0 from J, leaving 17 bases between them. The CDR3 sequence: CASSLITLLRYSNQPQHF. Written as DNA, the CDR3 is TGTGCCAGCAGTTTAATTACCTTACTCCGGTATAGCAATCAGCCCCAGCATTTT.

This chain joins TRBV19 and TRBJ2-7, with 8 bases identical to TRBD2. Germline V gene lookup returns CDR1 LNHDA and CDR2 SQIVND (reference sequence). The junction had 9 bases not matched to a gene; V was cut back by 5 bases and J by 3 bases. The CDR3 runs to 15 residues. CDR3 region: CASSSGGGYLYEQYF. The CDR3 DNA reads as TGTGCCAGTAGTTCAGGCGGGGGGTACCTCTACGAGCAGTACTTC.

This clone has just a few counts. The V and J genes are TRBV9 and TRBJ2-5, with 16 bases lining up with TRBD2. Germline-derived CDR1 and CDR2 are SGDLS and YYNGEE. This CDR3 region has 15 residues. With 0 bases clipped from V and 9 bases from J, the junction kept 2 bases outside the gene matches. CDR3 region: CASSVVGLAGGPQYF. In DNA, the CDR3 is TGTGCCAGCAGCGTAGTGGGACTAGCGGGGGGGCCCCAGTACTTC.

This clone came up a few times. The chain uses TRBV7-9 and TRBJ1-4, with 8 nucleotides matching TRBD1. The CDR3 runs 15 residues. Germline CDR1 and CDR2: SEHNR and FQNEAQ (reference sequence). The ends lost 5 bases at V and 7 bases at J; junction bases unmatched: 9. The CDR3 nucleotides read TGTGCCAGCAGCGCGTACACAGGGACAGGTGAAAAACTGTTTTTT. It specifies CASSAYTGTGEKLFF.

This chain connects TRBV4-2 to TRBJ2-1; the match to TRBD1 covers 8 bases. This CDR3 spans 17 amino acids. CDR1 is LGHNA, CDR2 YNFKEQ, per germline. The ends lost 1 base at V and 0 bases at J; junction bases unmatched: 5. Here the CDR3 DNA reads TGTGCCAGCAGCCAAGGAGGGACAGGCCGCTCCTACAATGAGCAGTTCTTC. Amino acid sequence: CASSQGGTGRSYNEQFF.

This clone was found a few times. The chain recombines TRBV6-1 with TRBJ1-1, with a weak D call TRBD1 (5 bases). Germline assignment: CDR1 MNHNS and CDR2 SASEGT. The V end lost 8 bases, the J end lost 6 bases, and 16 bases lay between the germline ends. There are 13 residues in the CDR3. Here the CDR3 reads CASLGRAPAEAFF. In nucleotides, the CDR3 is TGTGCCAGCTTAGGCAGGGCTCCCGCTGAAGCTTTCTTT.

This chain joins TRBV2 and TRBJ1-1, with TRBD1 matching over 7 bases. V shed 4 bases, J shed 1 base, and the junction held 6 bases outside the gene matches. Germline CDR1 SNHLY, CDR2 FYNNEI. This CDR3 spans 15 amino acids. CDR3 DNA: TGTGCCAGCAGTGCTACAGGGGCGCCGAACACTGAAGCTTTCTTT. Protein product: CASSATGAPNTEAFF.

This clone was seen just once. The gene calls are TRBV9 and TRBJ1-1; 7 bases line up with TRBD1. The CDR3 loop spans 14 amino acids. Trimming at V came to 4 bases and at J to 1 base, leaving 4 bases not matched to a gene. Germline assignment: CDR1 SGDLS and CDR2 YYNGEE. CDR3 loop: CASSSGQPNTEAFF. The CDR3 nucleotides are TGTGCCAGCAGCTCGGGACAGCCGAACACTGAAGCTTTCTTT. Full variable domain (outside the CDR3, taken from reference TRBV9 and TRBJ1-1): DSGVTQTPKHLITATGQRVTLRCSPRSGDLSVYWYQQSLDQGLQFLIQYYNGEERAKGNILERFSAQQFPDLHSELNLSSLELGDSALYFCASSSGQPNTEAFFGQGTRLTVV.

This clone was detected only a few times. The chain carries TRBV6-1 and TRBJ2-6; D not certain. Germline V gives CDR1 MNHNS, CDR2 SASEGT. Trimming stripped 2 bases from V and 0 bases from J, with 8 bases between. The CDR3 is made up of 16 amino acids. CDR3 in amino acids: CASSEQVLSGANVLTF. CDR3 DNA: TGTGCCAGCAGTGAACAGGTTCTCTCTGGGGCCAACGTCCTGACTTTC.

The sample holds a few counts of this clone. The rearrangement uses TRBV10-3 and TRBJ2-1, with 9 positions matching TRBD2. J was trimmed by 3 bases and V by 6 bases; bases with no gene match: 6. Germline CDR1 is ENHRY and CDR2 is SYGVKD. This CDR3 has 15 amino acids. For the CDR3, the DNA is TGTGCCATCAGGGGCGGGGGGGGCAACTACAATGAGCAGTTCTTC. Residues: CAIRGGGGNYNEQFF.

This clone turned up a few times. Distinct nucleotide sequences in the sample also encode this CDR3. This chain uses TRBV5-1 with TRBJ2-7; D is unclear. V was shortened by 0 bases and J by 3 bases, with 7 bases between the two germline ends. The CDR3 is made up of 13 amino acids. CDR1 is SGHRS, CDR2 YFSETQ, per germline. CDR3 coding DNA: TGCGCCAGCAGCTTGGGGCTCCTCTACGAGCAGTACTTC. It codes for CASSLGLLYEQYF.

About this clone: Because the CDR3 is missing its conserved closing phenylalanine or tryptophan, this is likely a read error. The chain recombines TRBV18 with TRBJ1-5; 7 nucleotides agree with TRBD1. Trimming at V came to 3 bases and at J to 1 base, leaving 3 bases not matched to a gene. The CDR3 consists of 15 residues. CDR1 is KGHSH, CDR2 LQKENI, per germline. The CDR3 DNA is TGTGCCAGCTCACCCGACAGGGTGAGCAATCAGCCCCAGCATTTG. It encodes CASSPDRVSNQPQHL.

Only a few counts were recorded for this clone. The chain has TRBV2 and TRBJ2-7, with 7 bases identical to TRBD1. The CDR3 consists of 15 residues. Trimming removed 5 bases from V and 2 bases from J; junction bases left unmatched: 9. The germline CDR1 and CDR2 sequences are SNHLY and FYNNEI. This CDR3 is CASSPFSGQPYEQYF. The CDR3 coding sequence is TGTGCCAGCAGTCCTTTTTCGGGACAGCCCTACGAGCAGTACTTC.

The chain couples TRBV28 to TRBJ1-2, with TRBD1 matching over 9 bases. V gave up 8 bases and J gave up 6 bases; unmatched junction bases: 10. The CDR3 covers 14 residues. CDR1 and CDR2 (germline): MDHEN, SYDVKM. CDR3 nucleotides: TGTGCCAGCGCGTCGGGACAGGGAGACGATGGCTACACCTTC. Translation gives CASASGQGDDGYTF.

This clone was seen a few times. This rearrangement joins TRBV27 to TRBJ1-2, with D unclear. V lost 5 bases and J 9 bases, leaving 19 bases between the germline ends. The CDR3 is made up of 14 amino acids. Germline CDR1 reads MNHEY; CDR2 reads SMNVEV (reference sequence). The CDR3 nucleotides read TGTGCCAGCAGTCACGAGTCCCCTCCAATCAGCTACACCTTC. Its protein is CASSHESPPISYTF.

This clone has a handful of counts. V is TRBV10-3 and J is TRBJ1-2; weak D call: TRBD1 (6 bases). Germline V gene data show CDR1 as ENHRY and CDR2 as SYGVKD. The CDR3 loop spans 14 amino acids. Trimming stripped 3 bases from V and 4 bases from J, with 12 bases between. CDR3 residues: CAISDPQGPYGYTF. Here the CDR3 DNA reads TGTGCCATCAGTGACCCACAGGGACCCTATGGCTACACCTTC.

This chain links TRBV5-1 with TRBJ2-1; 10 bases are a match to TRBD2. CDR1 is SGHRS, CDR2 YFSETQ, per germline. J lost 7 bases, V lost 5 bases, and 9 bases had no gene match. The length of the CDR3 is 15 residues. The CDR3 DNA is TGCGCCAGCAGTCCCCTAGCGGGAGTGGAAAATGAGCAGTTCTTC. Protein: CASSPLAGVENEQFF.

The gene calls are TRBV11-2 and TRBJ2-7, with TRBD2 matching over 7 bases. The CDR3 contains 15 residues. From germline, CDR1 is SGHAT and CDR2 FQNNGV. The ends lost 1 base at V and 2 bases at J; junction bases unmatched: 5. CDR3 in DNA: TGTGCCAGCAGCTTAGTGCGGGGGAGAACCTACGAGCAGTACTTC. Its translation is CASSLVRGRTYEQYF.

With regard to this clone: An end of the junction does not agree with germline; a read error may underlie this. The V and J genes are TRBV18 and TRBJ2-7; 11 bases align to TRBD2. The CDR3 is 15 residues long. Germline V gives CDR1 KGHSH, CDR2 LQKENI. The CDR3 coding sequence is TGTGCCACCTCAACTAGCGGGAGCATCGCCTACGAGCAGTACTTC. Encoded protein: CATSTSGSIAYEQYF.

This clone was seen a handful of times. This rearrangement joins TRBV7-2 to TRBJ1-1; D call uncertain. In germline, CDR1 is SGHTA, CDR2 FQGNSA. The length of the CDR3 is 15 residues. Deletions cut 1 base from V and 1 base from J, with 10 bases between. For the CDR3, the DNA is TGTGCCAGCAGCTTAGTACGGTTTAAGAACACTGAAGCTTTCTTT. Translation gives CASSLVRFKNTEAFF.

This sequence joins TRBV5-1 and TRBJ1-2, with 7 bases matching TRBD1. This CDR3 has 16 amino acids. Germline CDR1 and CDR2: SGHRS and YFSETQ. Losses at the gene ends were 3 bases for V and 2 bases for J; bases not matched to a gene: 10. CDR3 DNA sequence: TGCGCCAGCAGCTGGGGATCGGGACAGAGAAACTATGGCTACACCTTC. As protein: CASSWGSGQRNYGYTF.

This clone has just a few counts. The rearrangement joins TRBV4-1 to TRBJ2-1; D might be TRBD2 (5 bases). This CDR3 has 19 amino acids. V was pared by 1 base and J by 1 base, with 20 bases between. Per the germline V gene, CDR1 is MGHRA and CDR2 is YSYEKL. Here the CDR3 reads CASSQGWPDTRGSYNEQFF. CDR3 nucleotide sequence: TGCGCCAGCAGCCAAGGTTGGCCCGACACTCGGGGTTCCTACAATGAGCAGTTCTTC.